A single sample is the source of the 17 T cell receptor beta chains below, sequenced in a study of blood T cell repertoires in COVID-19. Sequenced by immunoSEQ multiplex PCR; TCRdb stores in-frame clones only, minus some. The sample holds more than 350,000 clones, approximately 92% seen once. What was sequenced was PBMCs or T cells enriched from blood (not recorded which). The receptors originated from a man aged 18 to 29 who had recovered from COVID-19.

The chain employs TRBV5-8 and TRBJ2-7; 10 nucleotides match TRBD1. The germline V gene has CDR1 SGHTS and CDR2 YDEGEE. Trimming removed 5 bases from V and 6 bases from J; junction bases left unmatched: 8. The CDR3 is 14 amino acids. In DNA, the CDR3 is TGTGCCAGCAGTAGGGGACAGGGGACTTCCGAGCAGTACTTC. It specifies CASSRGQGTSEQYF. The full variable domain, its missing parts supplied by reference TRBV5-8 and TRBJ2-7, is EAGVTQSPTHLIKTRGQQATLRCSPISGHTSVYWYQQALGLGLQFLLWYDEGEERNRGNFPPRFSGRQFPNYSSELNVNALELEDSALYLCASSRGQGTSEQYFGPGTRLTVT.

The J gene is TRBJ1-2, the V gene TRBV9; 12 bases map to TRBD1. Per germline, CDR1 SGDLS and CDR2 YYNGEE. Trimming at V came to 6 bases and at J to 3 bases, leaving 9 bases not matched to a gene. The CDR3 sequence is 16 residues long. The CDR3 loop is CASNLGQGAWDYGYTF. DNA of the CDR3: TGTGCCAGCAATTTGGGACAGGGGGCGTGGGACTATGGCTACACCTTC.

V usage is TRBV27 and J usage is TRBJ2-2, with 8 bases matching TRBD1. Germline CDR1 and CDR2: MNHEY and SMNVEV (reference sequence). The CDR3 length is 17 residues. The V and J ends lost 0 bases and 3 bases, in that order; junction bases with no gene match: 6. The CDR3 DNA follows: TGTGCCAGCAGTTTATCCCCGACAGGGGCGTACACCGGGGAGCTGTTTTTT. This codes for CASSLSPTGAYTGELFF.

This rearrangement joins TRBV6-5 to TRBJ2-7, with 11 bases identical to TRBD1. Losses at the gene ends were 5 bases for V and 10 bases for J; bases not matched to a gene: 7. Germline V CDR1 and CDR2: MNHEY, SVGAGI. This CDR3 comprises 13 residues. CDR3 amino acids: CASSTGQGGVQYF. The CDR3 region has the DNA TGTGCCAGCAGTACGGGACAGGGGGGGGTCCAGTACTTC.

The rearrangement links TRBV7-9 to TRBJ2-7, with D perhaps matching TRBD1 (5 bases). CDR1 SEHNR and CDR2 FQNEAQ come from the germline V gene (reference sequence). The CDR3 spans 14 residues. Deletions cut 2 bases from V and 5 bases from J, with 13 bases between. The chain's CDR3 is CASSLRRQGDEQYF. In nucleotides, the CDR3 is TGTGCCAGCAGCTTAAGGCGGCAGGGTGACGAGCAGTACTTC.

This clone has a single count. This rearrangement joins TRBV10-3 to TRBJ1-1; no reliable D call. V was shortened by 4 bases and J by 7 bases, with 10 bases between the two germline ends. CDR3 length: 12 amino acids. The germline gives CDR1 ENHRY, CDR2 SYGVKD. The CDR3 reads CAISGGASEAFF. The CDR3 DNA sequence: TGTGCCATCAGTGGGGGAGCCAGTGAAGCTTTCTTT.

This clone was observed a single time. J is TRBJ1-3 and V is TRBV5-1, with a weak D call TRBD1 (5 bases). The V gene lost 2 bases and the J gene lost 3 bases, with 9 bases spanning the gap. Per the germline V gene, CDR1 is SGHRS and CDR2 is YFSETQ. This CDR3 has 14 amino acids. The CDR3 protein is CASSLGEGGNTIYF. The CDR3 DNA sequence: TGCGCCAGCAGCTTAGGGGAGGGTGGAAACACCATATATTTT.

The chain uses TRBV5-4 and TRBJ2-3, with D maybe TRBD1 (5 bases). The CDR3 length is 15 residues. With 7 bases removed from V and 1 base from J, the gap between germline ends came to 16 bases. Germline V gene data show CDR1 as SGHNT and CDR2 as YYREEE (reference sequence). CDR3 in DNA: TGTGCCAGCCGGAAGGACACTACTGGCACAGATACGCAGTATTTT. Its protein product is CASRKDTTGTDTQYF.

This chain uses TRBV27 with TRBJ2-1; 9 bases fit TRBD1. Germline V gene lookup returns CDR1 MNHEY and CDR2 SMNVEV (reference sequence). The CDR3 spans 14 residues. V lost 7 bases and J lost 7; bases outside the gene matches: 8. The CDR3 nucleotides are TGTGCCAGCACCTGGGGGACAGGGAGAAATGAGCAGTTCTTC. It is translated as CASTWGTGRNEQFF.

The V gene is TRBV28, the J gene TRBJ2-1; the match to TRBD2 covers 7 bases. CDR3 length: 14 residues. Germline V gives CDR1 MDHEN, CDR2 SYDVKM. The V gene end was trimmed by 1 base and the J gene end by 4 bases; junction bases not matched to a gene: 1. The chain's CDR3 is CASSLLREYNEQFF. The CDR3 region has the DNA TGTGCCAGCAGTTTATTGCGGGAGTACAATGAGCAGTTCTTC.

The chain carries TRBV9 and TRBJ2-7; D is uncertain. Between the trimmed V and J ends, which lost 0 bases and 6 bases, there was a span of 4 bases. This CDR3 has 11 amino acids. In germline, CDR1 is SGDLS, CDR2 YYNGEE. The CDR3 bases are TGTGCCAGCAGCGTAGGGAGCGAGCAGTACTTC. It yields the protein CASSVGSEQYF. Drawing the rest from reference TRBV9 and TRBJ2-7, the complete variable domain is DSGVTQTPKHLITATGQRVTLRCSPRSGDLSVYWYQQSLDQGLQFLIQYYNGEERAKGNILERFSAQQFPDLHSELNLSSLELGDSALYFCASSVGSEQYFGPGTRLTVT.

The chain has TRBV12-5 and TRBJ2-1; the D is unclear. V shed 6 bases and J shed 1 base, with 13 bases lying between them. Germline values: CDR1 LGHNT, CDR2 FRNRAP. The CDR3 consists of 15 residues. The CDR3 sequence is CASGPQASSYNEQFF. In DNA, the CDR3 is TGTGCTAGTGGCCCCCAGGCCTCATCCTACAATGAGCAGTTCTTC.

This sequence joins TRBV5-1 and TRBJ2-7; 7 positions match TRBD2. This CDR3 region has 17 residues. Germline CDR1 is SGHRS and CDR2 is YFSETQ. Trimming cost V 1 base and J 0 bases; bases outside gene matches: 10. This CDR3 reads CASSLFPSGLSSYEQYF. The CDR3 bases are TGCGCCAGCAGCTTGTTTCCTAGCGGACTCAGCTCCTACGAGCAGTACTTC.

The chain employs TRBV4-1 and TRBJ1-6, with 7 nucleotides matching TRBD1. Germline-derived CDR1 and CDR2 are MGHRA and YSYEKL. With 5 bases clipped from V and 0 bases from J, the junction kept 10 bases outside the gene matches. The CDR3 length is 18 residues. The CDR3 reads CASSVRQGGSSYNSPLHF. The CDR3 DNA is TGCGCCAGCAGCGTTAGACAGGGTGGGAGCTCCTATAATTCACCCCTCCACTTT.

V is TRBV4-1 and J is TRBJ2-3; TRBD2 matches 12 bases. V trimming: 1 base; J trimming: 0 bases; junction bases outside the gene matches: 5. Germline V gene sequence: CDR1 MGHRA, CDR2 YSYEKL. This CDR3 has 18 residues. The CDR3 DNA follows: TGCGCCAGCAGCCAAGTCCCCCTAGCGGGGGGGAGCACAGATACGCAGTATTTT. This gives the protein CASSQVPLAGGSTDTQYF.

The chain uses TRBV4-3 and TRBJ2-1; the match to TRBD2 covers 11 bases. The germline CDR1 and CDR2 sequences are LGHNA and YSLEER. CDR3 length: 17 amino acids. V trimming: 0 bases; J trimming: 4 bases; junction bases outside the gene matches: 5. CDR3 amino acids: CASSQDKASGRYNEQFF. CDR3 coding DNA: TGCGCCAGCAGCCAAGATAAAGCTAGCGGGAGGTACAATGAGCAGTTCTTC.

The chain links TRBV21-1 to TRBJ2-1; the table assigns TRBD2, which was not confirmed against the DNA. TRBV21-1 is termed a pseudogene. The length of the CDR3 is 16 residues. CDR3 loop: CASSKAPGEPHNEQFF. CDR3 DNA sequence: TGTGCCAGCAGCAAAGCTCCGGGAGAGCCACACAATGAGCAGTTCTTC.